This T cell receptor (beta chain) was retrieved from a study of T cell changes during pregnancy in multiple sclerosis. Germline CDR1 is GTSNPN and CDR2 is SVGIG (reference sequence). The CDR3 is 15 amino acids. V lost 0 bases and J lost 4, with 15 bases in between. Sequencing used immunoSEQ multiplex PCR; TCRdb keeps in-frame clones, though not all of them. The sample lists about 73,000 clones, approximately 87% seen once, with around a tenth in the top ten. This material consisted of peripheral blood, taken after pregnancy. The V call is TRBV30, the J call TRBJ1-1, with D possibly TRBD1 on 5 matching bases. The TCR was taken from a female donor in good health, enrolled as a control in a pregnancy study. Here the CDR3 reads CAWSVQVAWVTEAFF. CDR3 coding DNA: TGTGCCTGGAGTGTACAGGTAGCCTGGGTCACTGAAGCTTTCTTT. Full variable domain (rest looked up from reference TRBV30 and TRBJ1-1): SQTIHQWPATLVQPVGSPLSLECTVEGTSNPNLYWYRQAAGRGLQLLFYSVGIGQISSEVPQNLSASRPQDRQFILSSKKLLLSDSGFYLCAWSVQVAWVTEAFFGQGTRLTVV.